This TCR beta chain was retrieved from a study of naive and memory T cell subsets. Study results and limitations: RNA-based TCR counts may shift with T cell activation and differentiation. In CD4 and CD8 cells, diversity dropped from naive through EMRA.

Cells stained for CD3, CD4, CD8, CD45RA, CD27 and viability were sorted into four CD45RA/CD27 subsets. Trimming left V 6 bases short and J 3 bases short, with 15 bases between. The CDR3 runs to 15 residues. Two oligonucleotides, mixed equimolar, formed the beta constant-region primer covering TRBC1 and TRBC2. Ligated cDNA was amplified by four rounds of PCR with nested alpha and beta constant-region primers and SP2. One entry per CDR3 protein results from TCRdb running MiXCR on the UMI-ligation and nested PCR reads. The top ten clones hold 1.6% of a sample with 81,000 or so distinct CDR3 sequences, 6% to 7.5% of them seen once. The sample holds a few counts of this clonotype. Antigen: not known.

This receptor was identified in a human donor in good health. V is TRBV12-3 or TRBV12-4 and J is TRBJ1-5; maybe TRBD1 (6 bases). The sequencing sample was made of central memory CD4+ T cells from blood. The CDR3 DNA sequence: TGTGCCAGCAGCCTCGGACAGCCTACCAATCAGCCCCAGCATTTT. Translated, it gives CASSLGQPTNQPQHF.